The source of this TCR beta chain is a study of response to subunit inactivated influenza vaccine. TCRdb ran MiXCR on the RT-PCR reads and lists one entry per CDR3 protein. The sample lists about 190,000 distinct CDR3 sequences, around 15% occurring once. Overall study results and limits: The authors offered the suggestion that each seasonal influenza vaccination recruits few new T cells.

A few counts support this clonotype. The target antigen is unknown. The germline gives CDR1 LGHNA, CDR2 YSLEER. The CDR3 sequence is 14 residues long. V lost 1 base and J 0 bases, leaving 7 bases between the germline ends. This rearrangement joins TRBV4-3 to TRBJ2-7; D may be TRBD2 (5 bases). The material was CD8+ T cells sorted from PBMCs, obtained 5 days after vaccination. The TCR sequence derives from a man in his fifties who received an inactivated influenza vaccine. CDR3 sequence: CASSQVRDSYEQYF. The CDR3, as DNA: TGCGCCAGCAGCCAAGTGAGGGACTCCTACGAGCAGTACTTC.